Each of the 15 T cell receptor beta chains below was sequenced from the same sample in a study of long-term antiretroviral therapy in people with HIV. Survey-level resolution applied to immunoSEQ assay v3.0. The method was immunoSEQ multiplex PCR; TCRdb's version includes in-frame clones alone and lacks a portion of them. The sample has 25,000 to 35,000 clones, about 89% seen once. The material was unsorted PBMCs, obtained 3.1 years after starting antiretroviral therapy. The receptors shown here come from a man between 18 and 29 years old with HIV.

This sequence joins TRBV5-4 and TRBJ2-7; 11 bases are a match to TRBD1. Germline loops: CDR1 SGHNT, CDR2 YYREEE (reference sequence). The J segment lost 3 bases and the V segment lost 3 bases, leaving 5 bases of the junction unmatched. CDR3 length: 15 amino acids. CDR3 nucleotides: TGTGCCAGCAGCTCAGGGACAGGGGGTATCTACGAGCAGTACTTC. Residues: CASSSGTGGIYEQYF.

This chain joins TRBV6-6 and TRBJ1-1, with 7 bases identical to TRBD1. The CDR3 loop spans 11 amino acids. Germline CDR1 MNHNY, CDR2 SVGAGI (reference sequence). The V and J ends lost 2 bases and 10 bases, in that order; junction bases with no gene match: 1. The CDR3 DNA reads TGTGCCAGCAGTTACGGGACAGTAGCTTTCTTT. As protein: CASSYGTVAFF.

The chain uses TRBV12-2 and TRBJ2-2. TRBV12-2 is assigned pseudogene status. The CDR3 spans 18 residues. CDR3 nucleotide sequence: TGTGCAAGTCGCTTAGTTCTTGCTGTGGGGAAGCACACCGGGGAGCTGTTTTTT. This gives the protein CASRLVLAVGKHTGELFF.

This rearrangement joins TRBV18 to TRBJ1-1; 9 bases are a match to TRBD1. Germline CDR1 reads KGHSH; CDR2 reads LQKENI. The V segment lost 5 bases and the J segment 6 bases; nucleotides outside the gene matches: 10. The CDR3 has 15 residues. In DNA, the CDR3 is TGTGCCAGCTCATATAACACAGGGGGCAGCTCTGAAGCTTTCTTT. As protein: CASSYNTGGSSEAFF.

This chain links TRBV6-6 with TRBJ2-4; 7 nucleotides agree with TRBD2. The CDR3 is 15 amino acids. Germline CDR1 reads MNHNY; CDR2 reads SVGAGI (reference sequence). Trimming removed 0 bases from V and 3 bases from J; junction bases left unmatched: 2. The CDR3 reads CASSYSASGKNIQYF. The CDR3 nucleotides read TGTGCCAGCAGTTACTCGGCTAGCGGCAAAAACATTCAGTACTTC.

This chain joins TRBV7-9 and TRBJ1-5; D gene uncertain. V was trimmed by 1 base and J by 0 bases, leaving 4 bases between them. In germline, CDR1 is SEHNR, CDR2 FQNEAQ (reference sequence). The CDR3 extends over 14 amino acids. This CDR3 is CASSLVDSNQPQHF. For the CDR3, the DNA is TGTGCCAGCAGCTTAGTTGATAGCAATCAGCCCCAGCATTTT.

This sequence joins TRBV5-6 and TRBJ2-2; no clear D gene. V was cut by 1 base and J by 8 bases, with 3 bases left in between. Germline CDR1 and CDR2: SGHDT and YYEEEE. This CDR3 is built from 11 residues. In DNA, the CDR3 is TGTGCCAGCAGCTTGCTAGGGGAGCTGTTTTTT. It is translated as CASSLLGELFF.

This clone was recorded only once. V is TRBV4-1 and J is TRBJ2-2; 14 nucleotides agree with TRBD2. With V trimmed by 0 bases and J by 7 bases, 7 bases remained unmatched. Germline-derived CDR1 and CDR2 are MGHRA and YSYEKL. This CDR3 spans 18 amino acids. The CDR3 nucleotides are TGCGCCAGCAGCCAAGAGGGGACTAGCGGGAGAGGAGGCGGGGAGCTGTTTTTT. Translation: CASSQEGTSGRGGGELFF.

This clone was counted once. The V and J genes are TRBV2 and TRBJ1-1, with unresolved D. There are 14 residues in the CDR3. The V end lost 0 bases, the J end lost 4 bases, and 9 bases lay between the germline ends. Germline CDR1 and CDR2: SNHLY and FYNNEI. CDR3 region: CASSEAVLGTEAFF. The CDR3, as DNA: TGTGCCAGCAGTGAAGCGGTGCTGGGCACTGAAGCTTTCTTT. Filled out from reference TRBV2 and TRBJ1-1, the complete variable domain reads EPEVTQTPSHQVTQMGQEVILRCVPISNHLYFYWYRQILGQKVEFLVSFYNNEISEKSEIFDDQFSVERPDGSNFTLKIRSTKLEDSAMYFCASSEAVLGTEAFFGQGTRLTVV.

The chain is built from TRBV19 and TRBJ2-7, with 11 bases lining up with TRBD1. In germline, CDR1 is LNHDA, CDR2 SQIVND (reference sequence). V shed 3 bases and J 2 bases; nucleotides not matched to a gene: 0. This CDR3 is built from 14 residues. CDR3 nucleotide sequence: TGTGCCAGTAGTATGGGACAGGGGGCCTACGAGCAGTACTTC. Amino acids: CASSMGQGAYEQYF.

This clone came up once. V usage is TRBV18 and J usage is TRBJ2-3; D unresolved. The V gene's germline CDR1 is KGHSH and CDR2 LQKENI. The CDR3 spans 14 residues. Trimming cost V 3 bases and J 2 bases, with 9 bases left between them. The CDR3 nucleotides read TGTGCCAGCTCACCTCAAGGGTACACAGATACGCAGTATTTT. This sequence encodes CASSPQGYTDTQYF.

J is TRBJ2-1 and V is TRBV2; D gene unclear. The CDR3 contains 12 residues. V lost 6 bases and J lost 3, with 6 bases in between. CDR1 is SNHLY, CDR2 FYNNEI, per germline. CDR3 in amino acids: CASSRNYNEQFF. The CDR3 bases are TGTGCCAGCAGCAGGAACTACAATGAGCAGTTCTTC. Filled out from reference TRBV2 and TRBJ2-1, the complete variable domain reads EPEVTQTPSHQVTQMGQEVILRCVPISNHLYFYWYRQILGQKVEFLVSFYNNEISEKSEIFDDQFSVERPDGSNFTLKIRSTKLEDSAMYFCASSRNYNEQFFGPGTRLTVL.

This clone was picked up a small number of times. The gene calls are TRBV30 and TRBJ2-2; the D gene could be TRBD1 or TRBD2 (6 bases each). Per germline, CDR1 GTSNPN and CDR2 SVGIG (reference sequence). The CDR3 sequence is 13 residues long. V lost 7 bases, J lost 4 bases, and 13 bases lay in between. Written as DNA, the CDR3 is TGTGCCTTTCGGTGGGGGGCCACCGGGGAGCTGTTTTTT. As protein: CAFRWGATGELFF.

The chain couples TRBV2 to TRBJ1-1, with 11 bases that match TRBD1. Germline V lookup: CDR1 SNHLY, CDR2 FYNNEI. Trimming at V came to 8 bases and at J to 8 bases, leaving 7 bases not matched to a gene. The CDR3 spans 13 residues. This CDR3 is CASGRDRGLEAFF. In DNA form, the CDR3 reads TGTGCCAGCGGGCGGGACAGGGGGTTGGAAGCTTTCTTT. Using reference TRBV2 and TRBJ1-1 for the parts outside the CDR3, the full variable domain is EPEVTQTPSHQVTQMGQEVILRCVPISNHLYFYWYRQILGQKVEFLVSFYNNEISEKSEIFDDQFSVERPDGSNFTLKIRSTKLEDSAMYFCASGRDRGLEAFFGQGTRLTVV.

The gene calls are TRBV29-1 and TRBJ2-3; 10 bases fit TRBD1. CDR3 length equals 16 residues. J gave up 1 base and V 6 bases, and 10 bases lay outside the gene matches. Germline V gene data show CDR1 as SQVTM and CDR2 as ANQGSEA. CDR3 sequence: CSVVRQGALGTDTQYF. In nucleotides, the CDR3 is TGCAGCGTAGTTCGACAGGGGGCGCTTGGCACAGATACGCAGTATTTT.